Sequencing of this T cell receptor (beta chain) was carried out in a study of CD8 T cells in Susac syndrome (dated by TCRdb to the late 2010s). For the study in its entirety: Among the Susac syndrome patients who were sequenced, clinically active disease was present in more than 5 and clinical remission was observed in eight or nine. Susac syndrome patients were therapy-naive, on corticosteroids (some also receiving IVIg), or on IVIg alone at blood withdrawal. Repertoire sequencing was used to test whether CD8+ T cell activation and differentiation in Susac syndrome was antigen driven. The clonality of the CD8+ T cell repertoire was compared across approximately 12 healthy donors, roughly 14 Susac syndrome patients and 15 multiple sclerosis patients. The study at large found these results: Clonal expansion was observed in Susac syndrome CD8+ repertoires, with the highest expansion in CD8+ TEMRA cells and greater expansion in clinically active than in remitting patients. The number of individuals in the TCR sequencing and HLA analysis was recognized as being relatively small. Approximately 17 and five Susac-specific public clones were found in the total CD8+ and CD8+ TEMRA repertoires, respectively.

Peripheral blood CD8+ and CD4+ T cells from healthy donors, Susac syndrome patients and multiple sclerosis patients were profiled using high-throughput TCR beta sequencing. The Susac syndrome patients fulfilled recently defined diagnostic criteria for either definite or probable disease. Bulk CD8+ and CD4+ T cells were purified by magnetic negative isolation, while CD8+ TEMRA cells were enriched using FACS. Blood was drawn into EDTA tubes, processed within 24 hours, and PBMCs were isolated by density gradient centrifugation. PBMCs intended for TCR sequencing were frozen in liquid nitrogen and were later thawed in a 37 degrees C water bath. The sorted or isolated CD4+, CD8+ and CD8+ TEMRA cells had a purity of 90% or higher. The CDR3 covers 15 residues, taking in both the cysteine and the phenylalanine. The sequence is cut down to CDR3 DNA, 45 bases in frame from base 1. Clipping removes 4 bases from V and 2 bases from J, with 5 as the unmatched junction base count. Via the germline V gene (reference sequence), CDR1 is LGHDT and CDR2 YNNKEL.

RNA was extracted using the RNeasy kit, and roughly 0.5 to 1 ug of the RNA was reverse transcribed with random hexamers. TCR beta CDR3 regions were amplified with the immunoSEQ multiplex PCR assay covering 54 Vbeta and 13 Jbeta segments. PCR amplification bias was corrected using a synthetic template baseline for primer optimization and computational correction. The original methods were these. Only productive sequences were kept, with reads annotated to V, D and J genes according to IMGT and analyzed in immunoSEQ Analyzer. To calculate clonality, Shannon entropy was normalized by log2 of the number of productive unique sequences and then subtracted from one. Public and private clones were assessed among the 100 most prevalent clones of each patient and control. Susac-specific clones were defined as absent from healthy and MS cohorts, 800 to 1,200 published viral clones and other ImmuneACCESS disease sequences. TCRdb reanalyzed the raw reads on its own, using fastp at Q25 for trimming and MiXCR for clone calling, and kept in-frame beta chains. Each CDR3 protein gets just one entry, which takes the most common genes and DNA from the rows behind it. These V and J calls are TCRdb output, not the study's own analysis. This sample gives about 190,000 distinct CDR3 sequences in total; 95% of them show up just once. Jointly, the top ten make up less than 0.2% of the sample.

In regard to this clonotype: The target of this receptor is not known. No much larger clone is present one base from it, and per-base qualities are unavailable.

Sequencing used CD8+ T cells from PBMCs. The receptor was derived from a human donor with Susac syndrome. The rearranged chain carries TRBV3-1 and TRBJ2-5, with 9 bases aligning to TRBD2. DNA sequence: TGTGCCAGCAGCCCAGGACTAGCGCAACAAGAGACCCAGTACTTC. It is translated as CASSPGLAQQETQYF.